The 20 T cell receptor beta chains below come from one sample, sequenced in a study of Graves' ophthalmopathy and Graves' hyperthyroidism. For repertoire sequencing, the TCR beta CDR3 regions were amplified from RNA transcripts. HTBI primers served in a first-round RT-PCR, which a second-round multiplex PCR followed. TCRdb redid the calling of the multiplex PCR reads with MiXCR, one entry per CDR3 protein. The table lists a few hundred thousand distinct CDR3 sequences, roughly 15% of them singletons. The material sequenced was peripheral blood. These receptors all come from an adult woman with stable Graves' hyperthyroidism.

This clonotype was seen many times. This sequence joins TRBV28 and TRBJ2-2, with 7 bases that match TRBD1. V lost 6 bases to trimming and J lost 6 bases; unmatched junction nucleotides: 1. This CDR3 spans 12 amino acids. Germline V gene sequence: CDR1 MDHEN, CDR2 SYDVKM. The CDR3 bases are TGTGCCAGCAGCAGGGGGTCCGGGGAGCTGTTTTTT. Translating it yields CASSRGSGELFF.

In this sample, this clonotype turned up many times. DNA of the CDR3: TGTGCCAGCAGTTTTGACCGGACAGGGGTGGGCTACACCTTC. This codes for CASSFDRTGVGYTF. The V call is TRBV12-3 or TRBV12-4, the J call TRBJ1-2; the match to TRBD1 covers 9 bases. Germline trimming cut 3 bases from V and 8 bases from J; bases unmatched to any gene: 7. CDR3 length equals 14 residues.

This clonotype was seen many times. The chain has TRBV19 and TRBJ1-5, with 10 nucleotides matching TRBD1. V trimming: 5 bases; J trimming: 1 base; junction bases outside the gene matches: 11. The CDR3 length is 18 residues. The V gene's germline CDR1 is LNHDA and CDR2 SQIVND (reference sequence). The CDR3 sequence: CASSPTGGRGVSNQPQHF. For the CDR3, the DNA is TGTGCCAGTAGTCCGACAGGGGGCAGGGGTGTGAGCAATCAGCCCCAGCATTTT.

In regard to this clonotype: A junction end diverges from the germline sequence, so it may reflect a read error. The V and J genes are TRBV28 and TRBJ2-7, with D possibly TRBD1 on 6 matching bases. The CDR3 spans 14 residues. Germline V gives CDR1 MDHEN, CDR2 SYDVKM. The DNA for the CDR3 is TGTGCCTGCAGTTTCGTGGACAGAGTATACGAGCAGTACTTC. This gives the protein CACSFVDRVYEQYF. Looking up the rest from reference TRBV28 and TRBJ2-7 gives the full variable domain: DVKVTQSSRYLVKRTGEKVFLECVQDMDHENMFWYRQDPGLGLRLIYFSYDVKMKEKGDIPEGYSVSREKKERFSLILESASTNQTSMYLCACSFVDRVYEQYFGPGTRLTVT.

The genes are TRBV25-1 and TRBJ1-1; possible D gene TRBD1, 5 bases. Trimming took off 10 bases at V and 4 bases at J, with 25 bases between the two ends. In germline, CDR1 is MGHDK, CDR2 SYGVNS. The CDR3 contains 16 residues. The CDR3 sequence: CATPRPPGGGGTEAFF. The DNA for the CDR3 is TGTGCCACCCCCCGCCCCCCGGGCGGGGGGGGCACTGAAGCTTTCTTT.

This clonotype was seen many times. V usage is TRBV6-2 or TRBV6-3 and J usage is TRBJ1-5; no clear D gene. The length of the CDR3 is 14 residues. CDR1 and CDR2 from the germline V gene are MNHEY and SVGEGT. Trimming took off 0 bases at V and 4 bases at J, with 7 bases between the two ends. CDR3 sequence reads: CASSYSRRNQPQHF. The DNA of the CDR3 is TGTGCCAGCAGTTACTCTCGAAGAAATCAGCCCCAGCATTTT.

This chain connects TRBV5-1 to TRBJ2-5; D remains unclear. Per the germline V gene, CDR1 is SGHRS and CDR2 is YFSETQ. The CDR3 has 12 amino acids. Trimming pared 5 bases from V and 0 bases from J, leaving 5 bases between. The CDR3 DNA reads as TGCGCCAGCAGAGAGTACCAAGAGACCCAGTACTTC. Its translation: CASREYQETQYF.

This clonotype was seen many times. The rearrangement uses TRBV20-1 and TRBJ2-7; D is unclear. The CDR3 length is 12 residues. Trimming shortened V by 1 base and J by 4 bases, and 8 bases separated the two germline ends. Germline values: CDR1 DFQATT, CDR2 SNEGSKA (reference sequence). The CDR3 protein is CSARGPTYEQYF. The CDR3 DNA follows: TGCAGTGCTAGAGGCCCCACTTACGAGCAGTACTTC.

This clonotype was observed many times. V and J are TRBV12-3 or TRBV12-4 and TRBJ1-1; D not resolved. The CDR3 is 15 amino acids. V lost 5 bases and J 5 bases, leaving 18 bases between the germline ends. The CDR3 spells CASSQLPIDPTEAFF. CDR3 nucleotides: TGTGCCAGCAGTCAACTACCAATCGACCCGACTGAAGCTTTCTTT.

In its sample, this clonotype was seen many times. The chain recombines TRBV29-1 with TRBJ2-7; weak D call: TRBD2 (6 bases). CDR3 length equals 12 residues. Germline loops: CDR1 SQVTM, CDR2 ANQGSEA. V dropped 4 bases and J dropped 1 base, with 8 bases sitting between them. The CDR3 loop reads CSVAGVSYEQYF. The CDR3 DNA is TGCAGCGTTGCGGGGGTATCCTACGAGCAGTACTTC.

This clonotype was counted at least ten times. The rearrangement uses TRBV7-9 and TRBJ1-1; TRBD1 matches at 10 bases. CDR3 size: 15 residues. V was clipped by 11 bases and J by 3 bases; unmatched bases: 12. CDR1 and CDR2 from the germline V gene are SEHNR and FQNEAQ (reference sequence). CDR3 sequence (DNA): TGTGCCCTCATGGCCCGGGACAGGGGACACACTGAAGCTTTCTTT. This codes for CALMARDRGHTEAFF.

This clonotype was recorded many times. J is TRBJ1-2 and V is TRBV6-5; no definite D call. The CDR3 contains 15 residues. The V gene lost 3 bases and the J gene lost 1 base, with 12 bases spanning the gap. Germline CDR1 MNHEY, CDR2 SVGAGI. CDR3 amino acids: CASSYPGRLNYGYTF. DNA for the CDR3: TGTGCCAGCAGTTATCCCGGACGGCTTAACTATGGCTACACCTTC.

The sample holds many counts of this clonotype. The genes are TRBV7-3 and TRBJ1-1, with 7 bases lining up with TRBD1. The junction had 1 base not matched to a gene; V was cut back by 2 bases and J by 1 base. Germline CDR1 and CDR2: SGHTA and FQGTGA. This CDR3 contains 14 residues. The CDR3 bases are TGTGCCAGCAGCTTAGAGGGGGCGAACACTGAAGCTTTCTTT. This sequence encodes CASSLEGANTEAFF. The full variable domain, in which reference TRBV7-3 and TRBJ1-1 provide the parts outside the CDR3, is GAGVSQTPSNKVTEKGKYVELRCDPISGHTALYWYRQSLGQGPEFLIYFQGTGAADDSGLPNDRFFAVRPEGSVSTLKIQRTERGDSAVYLCASSLEGANTEAFFGQGTRLTVV.

The J gene is TRBJ1-1, the V gene TRBV5-1; D is unresolved. CDR3 length: 16 residues. V was trimmed by 0 bases and J by 6 bases, leaving 18 bases between them. The germline V gene encodes CDR1 SGHRS and CDR2 YFSETQ. The CDR3 region has the DNA TGCGCCAGCAGCTTGGAACTGTTCTCTGGTAAGGCTGAAGCTTTCTTT. It yields the protein CASSLELFSGKAEAFF. Together with reference TRBV5-1 and TRBJ1-1, the CDR3 gives the full variable domain: KAGVTQTPRYLIKTRGQQVTLSCSPISGHRSVSWYQQTPGQGLQFLFEYFSETQRNKGNFPGRFSGRQFSNSRSEMNVSTLELGDSALYLCASSLELFSGKAEAFFGQGTRLTVV.

This clonotype was detected ten times or more. The gene calls are TRBV28 and TRBJ2-7; possibly TRBD2 for D (6 bases). Germline loops: CDR1 MDHEN, CDR2 SYDVKM. V was cut by 5 bases and J by 3 bases, with 11 bases left in between. CDR3 length: 13 amino acids. The DNA for the CDR3 is TGTGCCAGCAGTCTCACTAGCAGCTACGAGCAGTACTTC. Translation: CASSLTSSYEQYF.

This clonotype was seen more than once but under ten times. This chain connects TRBV10-1 to TRBJ2-7; 9 nucleotides line up with TRBD2. V lost 4 bases, J lost 2 bases, and 6 bases stayed unmatched. Germline loops: CDR1 WNHNN, CDR2 SYGVQD (reference sequence). The length of the CDR3 is 15 residues. The CDR3 nucleotides are TGCGCCAGCAGTGGGACTAGCGCGTATCCCTACGAGCAGTACTTC. Translation gives CASSGTSAYPYEQYF.

In this sample, this clonotype turned up many times. V is TRBV19 and J is TRBJ1-1; possibly TRBD1 for D (6 bases). Trimming left V 2 bases short and J 9 bases short, with 10 bases between. Germline CDR1 LNHDA, CDR2 SQIVND (reference sequence). The CDR3 is 12 residues long. CDR3 nucleotides: TGTGCCAGTAGTATAAACGACAGGCAAGCTTTCTTT. It specifies CASSINDRQAFF.

A few counts support this clonotype. The genes are TRBV9 and TRBJ2-7; TRBD1 matches 9 bases. V lost 2 bases and J lost 3; bases outside the gene matches: 15. The CDR3 loop spans 18 amino acids. The germline V gene has CDR1 SGDLS and CDR2 YYNGEE. The CDR3 here is CASSVPPFSGTGSYEQYF. CDR3 nucleotide sequence: TGTGCCAGCAGCGTCCCCCCTTTTTCCGGGACAGGGAGCTACGAGCAGTACTTC.

This clonotype was detected ten times or more. This chain connects TRBV29-1 to TRBJ2-7; TRBD2 is a possible D gene (6 bases). Germline CDR1 is SQVTM and CDR2 is ANQGSEA. The CDR3 is 11 residues long. V lost 6 bases, J lost 3 bases, and 9 bases lay in between. The CDR3 DNA reads as TGCAGCGTGGGACTGAGCTACGAGCAGTACTTC. Amino acid sequence: CSVGLSYEQYF.

This clonotype was found many times. This chain links TRBV29-1 with TRBJ2-7; 7 bases fit TRBD2. Germline CDR1 and CDR2: SQVTM and ANQGSEA. This CDR3 region has 12 residues. With V trimmed by 5 bases and J by 2 bases, 3 bases remained unmatched. This chain's CDR3 is CSVTTSAYEQYF. The DNA of the CDR3 is TGCAGCGTTACAACTAGCGCCTACGAGCAGTACTTC.